This T cell receptor (beta chain) was recovered during a study of spatial heterogeneity in lung cancer (dated by TCRdb to between 2018 and 2021). About the full investigation: More beta-chain than alpha-chain transcripts were consistently detected, likely reflecting higher beta-chain transcript abundance. In non-small cell lung cancer, the study quantitatively compared TCR alpha and beta repertoires across several tumor regions, matched nontumor lung, and blood. The study linked features of the TCR repertoire to counts of nonsynonymous mutations, which were determined by whole-exome sequencing of tumor tissue. Both alpha and beta chains were TCR-sequenced in about 240 tumor regions, 64 matched nontumor lung samples and around 54 PBMC samples obtained at surgery. In the raw uncorrected reads, each unique combination of TCR and UMI appeared more than ten times on average. Results and caveats for the whole study, not just this receptor: Ubiquitous expanded tumor TCRs showed up in blood more often at tumor resection than at routine follow-up. Confirming at a functional level the hypothesis that regional TCRs recognize regional mutations was considered to require additional single-cell paired TCR alpha and beta sequencing.

The time point label of this sample denotes: sample taken at primary tumor resection. Whole RNA extracted from tumor and nontumor lung tissue, or from cryopreserved PBMC samples, was used for TCR sequencing without cell sorting. Samples were obtained from approximately 72 patients with early-stage, untreated non-small cell lung cancer from the lung TRACERx cohort. Patients were selected for TCR sequencing only if sufficient RNA was available from at least two tumor regions. Libraries were constructed by 5' RACE. Sequencing used a NextSeq 500. The TCR library protocol attached a unique molecular identifier to each TCR cDNA molecule to allow correction of PCR and sequencing errors. Concerning the study's data processing: TCR identification, UMI-based error correction and CDR3 extraction were all carried out with Decombinator tools. Expanded TCRs were defined as those above a frequency of 2 per 1,000, corresponding to the top 1% of the tumor frequency distribution. Rényi diversity was computed with the R vegan package after subsampling each repertoire 100 times to 5,000 TCRs. CDR3 similarity networks were built from amino acid triplet string-kernel similarity, connecting CDR3s with pairwise similarity above 0.82. TCRdb reprocessing: public reads trimmed at Q25 with fastp, clones called with MiXCR, in-frame beta chains kept. CDR3 protein sequences are deduplicated, and each keeps its most common genes and DNA. The V and J calls and clone size are TCRdb's, not the authors'. In this sample the table shows 90,000 or so distinct CDR3 sequences, approximately 8.6% of which occur a single time. Less than 9% of the sample comes from the top ten.

Trimming accounts for 1 base at V and 5 bases at J, while the number of junction bases matched to no gene is 5. The cysteine opens and the phenylalanine closes a CDR3 of 15 amino acids. The retained sequence is limited to the CDR3, 45 bases, with the frame set at the first base. The germline V gene gives CDR1 as LGHNA and CDR2 as YSLEER. This clonotype appeared many times. The antigen it binds to is not known. No qualities accompany the bases; no much larger clone lies one base away. The chain employs TRBV4-3 and TRBJ2-7, and 10 junction bases match TRBD1. The sample here was PBMCs, taken at surgery. This TCR was recovered from a male donor with early-stage non-small cell lung cancer. The CDR3 protein sequence reads: CASSQGTGGFNEQYF. The DNA sequence is TGCGCCAGCAGCCAAGGGACAGGGGGTTTTAACGAGCAGTACTTC.